This TCR beta chain was sequenced for a study of T-cell memory formation after mild COVID-19. Study-wide points: The study detected some responding clones in pre-infection memory, suggesting cross-reactive memory joined.

Turning to this clonotype: No antigen is known for it.

Germline V gene data show CDR1 as SGHRS and CDR2 as YFSETQ. This CDR3 has 16 amino acids. V shed 4 bases and J 5 bases; nucleotides not matched to a gene: 8. Each CDR3 protein is one row after TCRdb ran MiXCR on the 5' RACE reads. Of about 250,000 distinct CDR3 sequences listed, approximately 15% are singletons. Sequencing was carried out using PBMCs or a T cell subset sorted from them (not recorded which). This receptor was obtained from an adult woman who had mild COVID-19 (a few samples of this study predate the infection). Cell type and time point are not known. The genes are TRBV5-1 and TRBJ2-3, with 12 bases lining up with TRBD2. CDR3 DNA: TGCGCCAGCAGCATCCAACTAGCGGGGGGTGGAGATACGCAGTATTTT. Translating gives CASSIQLAGGGDTQYF.